The entry below gives a single T cell receptor beta chain sequence along with its context. Its matching antigen is unknown. This record belongs to a study of blood T cells in healthy people across ages. Whole-study findings and limits: Nothing was known about donor CMV status, and this possibly confounded expanded clonotype changes.

CDR1 is SQVTM, CDR2 ANQGSEA, per germline. V dropped 7 bases and J dropped 0 bases, with 18 bases sitting between them. The CDR3 is 15 residues long. In terms of origin and age, donors were healthy Caucasian individuals from Russia aged about 6 to 100. Total RNA was extracted at no less than 6 micrograms per sample. Using a J-beta primer mix together with a sample-barcoded 5' primer, a second PCR was run for roughly 6 to 11 cycles. MiXCR was run by TCRdb on the 5' RACE reads, yielding one entry per CDR3 protein. The repertoire holds about 1.5 million distinct CDR3 sequences, with 42% as singletons. This sequence was found in a woman younger than 30 in good health. Sample: blood. The rearrangement joins TRBV29-1 to TRBJ1-1, with D perhaps matching TRBD1 (6 bases). The CDR3 loop is CSARGQTLMNTEAFF. CDR3 nucleotides: TGCAGCGCCCGGGGGCAGACACTCATGAACACTGAAGCTTTCTTT.